Shown below are 10 T cell receptor beta chains from a single sample sequenced in a study of shared clonotypes between healthy human individuals. Naive CD8 cells lacked CD45RO and underwent positive selection for CCR7, leaving out terminally differentiated effector memory CD45RA+ cells. Some clones are missing from TCRdb's copy, which holds only in-frame ones; the method was immunoSEQ multiplex PCR. The data contain some 2,100,000 clones, about 92% of them seen just once; the ten biggest clones take up over 1.5%. The sample was naive CD8+ T cells from PBMCs. Receptors originate from a young man in good health. Some clones in this sample may be carry-over from other donors' samples.

The gene calls are TRBV28 and TRBJ2-1; the match to TRBD2 covers 8 bases. Unmatched junction bases numbered 10, after V lost 6 bases and J lost 9 bases. Germline V gene sequence: CDR1 MDHEN, CDR2 SYDVKM. The CDR3 length is 14 residues. CDR3 sequence: CASSLSGEISEQFF. CDR3 in DNA: TGTGCCAGCAGCCTTAGCGGGGAAATCAGTGAGCAGTTCTTC.

The rearrangement uses TRBV29-1 and TRBJ1-2; 11 bases are shared with TRBD1. The CDR3 has 16 amino acids. CDR1 is SQVTM, CDR2 ANQGSEA, per germline. V shed 7 bases and J 0 bases; nucleotides not matched to a gene: 10. The CDR3 DNA reads as TGCAGCGCCTTTTGGGGACAGGGGGACTCTAACTATGGCTACACCTTC. Translated: CSAFWGQGDSNYGYTF.

The chain uses TRBV7-9 and TRBJ2-3, with 8 positions matching TRBD2. The CDR3 sequence is 16 residues long. V lost 6 bases and J lost 1; bases outside the gene matches: 9. The germline gives CDR1 SEHNR, CDR2 FQNEAQ (reference sequence). The CDR3 sequence: CASSQNPGGRTDTQYF. The CDR3, as DNA: TGTGCCAGCAGTCAAAACCCGGGAGGGCGCACAGATACGCAGTATTTT.

Turning to this clone: One junction end does not reproduce the germline sequence, and a read error may be involved. Other DNA sequences in the same sample also yield this CDR3. The gene calls are TRBV29-1 and TRBJ2-7; D is unresolved. Germline CDR1 and CDR2: SQVTM and ANQGSEA. CDR3 size: 15 residues. The DNA of the CDR3 is TGCAGTGTTGAAGATGGCGGCCCTTTGAGTTACGAGCAGTACTTC. Its translation: CSVEDGGPLSYEQYF.

The genes are TRBV27 and TRBJ2-7, with D maybe TRBD1 (6 bases). The CDR3 is made up of 14 amino acids. Trimming left V 0 bases short and J 3 bases short, with 9 bases between. Germline V gene lookup returns CDR1 MNHEY and CDR2 SMNVEV (reference sequence). The CDR3 is CASSLSFRGYEQYF. The CDR3 bases are TGTGCCAGCAGTTTATCTTTCAGGGGCTACGAGCAGTACTTC.

Comment on this clone: This same CDR3 is encoded by further DNA sequences in the sample. This chain joins TRBV27 and TRBJ2-3; 11 nucleotides agree with TRBD2. Losses at the gene ends were 3 bases for V and 1 base for J; bases not matched to a gene: 3. This CDR3 region has 16 residues. Looked up from germline, CDR1 is MNHEY and CDR2 is SMNVEV (reference sequence). The CDR3 DNA is TGTGCCAGCAGTTTCTTACTAGCGGGAGGCACAGATACGCAGTATTTT. It codes for CASSFLLAGGTDTQYF.

V gene TRBV19 combines with J gene TRBJ2-1; D unclear. The length of the CDR3 is 16 residues. Trimming shortened V by 5 bases and J by 2 bases, and 16 bases separated the two germline ends. The V gene's germline CDR1 is LNHDA and CDR2 SQIVND (reference sequence). CDR3 sequence reads: CASSPWPPETYNEQFF. The CDR3 nucleotides are TGTGCCAGTAGTCCTTGGCCTCCCGAGACCTACAATGAGCAGTTCTTC.

With regard to this clone: Other DNA sequences in this sample translate to the same CDR3. V gene TRBV9 combines with J gene TRBJ2-7; D possibly corresponds to TRBD1 (5 bases). Deletions cut 1 base from V and 2 bases from J, with 10 bases between. This CDR3 is built from 14 residues. Germline V gene lookup returns CDR1 SGDLS and CDR2 YYNGEE. The CDR3 DNA reads as TGTGCCAGCAGCGTATCTGGGGCTACCTACGAGCAGTACTTC. Its protein is CASSVSGATYEQYF.

This clone was picked up one time. This chain links TRBV2 with TRBJ2-5, with 7 bases that match TRBD2. V lost 6 bases, J lost 1 base, and 14 bases stayed unmatched. Germline CDR1 and CDR2: SNHLY and FYNNEI. CDR3 size: 17 residues. This CDR3 is CASRGIGGRASQETQYF. The DNA for the CDR3 is TGTGCCAGCAGAGGGATCGGGGGGAGGGCTTCCCAAGAGACCCAGTACTTC.

The chain has TRBV4-3 and TRBJ2-7, with 12 bases that match TRBD2. The germline V gene encodes CDR1 LGHNA and CDR2 YSLEER. The V segment lost 7 bases and the J segment 3 bases; nucleotides outside the gene matches: 4. The CDR3 has 14 amino acids. The CDR3 nucleotides are TGCGCCAGCACCCCGACTAGCGGGAGCTACGAGCAGTACTTC. Its translation: CASTPTSGSYEQYF.